The 17 T cell receptor beta chains given below trace back to one sample, sequenced in a study of cytomegalovirus exposure and HLA in healthy donors. Data came from immunoSEQ multiplex PCR; TCRdb stores just in-frame clones and leaves some out. The sample records 200,000 to 250,000 clones, approximately 83% being singletons. Sequenced sample: PBMCs. These receptors all come from a young woman in good health and CMV-seropositive.

This clone was detected many times. The chain uses TRBV2 and TRBJ2-2; 12 bases match TRBD2. V was clipped by 9 bases and J by 3 bases; unmatched bases: 5. Looked up from germline, CDR1 is SNHLY and CDR2 is FYNNEI. The CDR3 sequence is 15 residues long. The CDR3 spells CARDRLAGDTGELFF. The CDR3 DNA sequence: TGTGCCAGGGACAGACTAGCGGGAGACACCGGGGAGCTGTTTTTT.

This rearrangement joins TRBV7-8 to TRBJ2-5; D remains unclear. The germline CDR1 and CDR2 sequences are SGHVS and FQNEAQ. The length of the CDR3 is 13 residues. V was cut by 0 bases and J by 5 bases, with 7 bases left in between. CDR3 bases: TGTGCCAGCAGCTTAGCGCGTAGCGAGACCCAGTACTTC. Encoded protein: CASSLARSETQYF.

The chain has TRBV14 and TRBJ2-1; D perhaps matches TRBD1 (7 bases). Germline V gene sequence: CDR1 SGHDN, CDR2 FVKESK. The CDR3 sequence is 20 residues long. Trimming stripped 1 base from V and 5 bases from J, with 27 bases between. CDR3 sequence: CASSQGPGDRVNIRNNEQFF. In nucleotides, the CDR3 is TGTGCCAGCAGCCAAGGACCGGGAGACAGGGTGAACATCCGGAACAATGAGCAGTTCTTC.

The chain employs TRBV4-1 and TRBJ2-1; 8 nucleotides agree with TRBD2. Germline CDR1 MGHRA, CDR2 YSYEKL. After removal of 0 bases from V and 6 bases from J, the junction contained 10 bases not matched to a gene. There are 17 residues in the CDR3. CDR3 in amino acids: CASSQEGKRERGNEQFF. The CDR3 region has the DNA TGCGCCAGCAGCCAAGAAGGCAAGCGGGAGAGGGGCAATGAGCAGTTCTTC.

This clone appeared once. The chain couples TRBV18 to TRBJ2-2; the match to TRBD2 covers 9 bases. Looked up from germline, CDR1 is KGHSH and CDR2 is LQKENI. The CDR3 runs 16 residues. The ends lost 5 bases at V and 2 bases at J; junction bases unmatched: 6. The CDR3 DNA reads as TGTGCCAGCTCAGCGCTAGCGGGAACTAACACCGGGGAGCTGTTTTTT. Its translation: CASSALAGTNTGELFF.

This chain connects TRBV2 to TRBJ2-5, with D possibly TRBD2 on 6 matching bases. The V gene lost 2 bases and the J gene lost 5 bases, with 15 bases spanning the gap. The CDR3 is 15 residues long. Per the germline V gene, CDR1 is SNHLY and CDR2 is FYNNEI. CDR3 amino acids: CASSEIGGEVETQYF. CDR3 coding DNA: TGTGCCAGCAGTGAAATCGGGGGAGAGGTCGAGACCCAGTACTTC. The full variable domain, in which reference TRBV2 and TRBJ2-5 provide the parts outside the CDR3, is EPEVTQTPSHQVTQMGQEVILRCVPISNHLYFYWYRQILGQKVEFLVSFYNNEISEKSEIFDDQFSVERPDGSNFTLKIRSTKLEDSAMYFCASSEIGGEVETQYFGPGTRLLVL.

The CDR3 here is CASSPGLAGEDTQYF. The CDR3 DNA is TGCGCCAGCAGCCCGGGACTAGCGGGGGAAGATACGCAGTATTTT. The chain couples TRBV5-1 to TRBJ2-3, with 14 bases lining up with TRBD2. J was trimmed by 5 bases and V by 4 bases; bases with no gene match: 3. This CDR3 is built from 15 residues. Germline CDR1 and CDR2: SGHRS and YFSETQ.

The chain is built from TRBV2 and TRBJ1-4; 8 positions agree with TRBD1. V shed 6 bases, J shed 6 bases, and the junction held 6 bases outside the gene matches. The CDR3 has 14 amino acids. CDR1 and CDR2 (germline): SNHLY, FYNNEI. CDR3: CASSFDRGDEKLFF. The CDR3 nucleotides read TGTGCCAGCAGCTTCGACAGGGGTGATGAAAAACTGTTTTTT.

The chain has TRBV25-1 and TRBJ1-3; D might be TRBD1 (5 bases). Germline V lookup: CDR1 MGHDK, CDR2 SYGVNS. This CDR3 is 15 amino acids long. V was shortened by 3 bases and J by 1 base, with 10 bases between the two germline ends. CDR3 DNA sequence: TGTGCCAGCAGTGATGTGGGGCGTTCTGGAAACACCATATATTTT. Its protein is CASSDVGRSGNTIYF.

The chain recombines TRBV29-1 with TRBJ2-7; D is tentatively TRBD1 or TRBD2 (5 bases each). Looked up from germline, CDR1 is SQVTM and CDR2 is ANQGSEA. CDR3 length: 13 residues. V was cut by 4 bases and J by 2 bases, with 12 bases left in between. The CDR3 bases are TGCAGCGTTGGGGGACGGCTAACCTACGAGCAGTACTTC. Residues: CSVGGRLTYEQYF.

The chain combines TRBV7-9 with TRBJ2-1; 8 bases are shared with TRBD1. The CDR3 sequence is 14 residues long. Unmatched junction bases numbered 7, after V lost 5 bases and J lost 7 bases. Per germline, CDR1 SEHNR and CDR2 FQNEAQ (reference sequence). This CDR3 reads CASSVRTGGNEQFF. The CDR3 DNA reads TGTGCCAGCAGCGTGCGAACAGGGGGGAATGAGCAGTTCTTC.

The V gene is TRBV9, the J gene TRBJ2-2, with TRBD2 as a possible D gene (5 bases). V lost 5 bases and J lost 4, with 15 bases in between. Germline lookup yields CDR1 SGDLS and CDR2 YYNGEE. The CDR3 totals 15 residues. The CDR3 DNA sequence: TGTGCCAGCAGACCTAAGGAGGCGACCACCGGGGAGCTGTTTTTT. Its protein product is CASRPKEATTGELFF. Based on the CDR3 plus reference TRBV9 and TRBJ2-2, the full variable domain is DSGVTQTPKHLITATGQRVTLRCSPRSGDLSVYWYQQSLDQGLQFLIQYYNGEERAKGNILERFSAQQFPDLHSELNLSSLELGDSALYFCASRPKEATTGELFFGEGSRLTVL.

The rearrangement links TRBV11-3 to TRBJ2-1, with 10 bases aligning to TRBD1. V shed 8 bases, J shed 6 bases, and the junction held 4 bases outside the gene matches. In germline, CDR1 is SGHNT, CDR2 YENEEA. The CDR3 is 13 residues long. The CDR3 nucleotides are TGTGCCAGCCGCCGGGACAGGGGCAATGAGCAGTTCTTC. Translating it yields CASRRDRGNEQFF. Using reference TRBV11-3 and TRBJ2-1 for the parts outside the CDR3, the full variable domain is EAGVVQSPRYKIIEKKQPVAFWCNPISGHNTLYWYLQNLGQGPELLIRYENEEAVDDSQLPKDRFSAERLKGVDSTLKIQPAELGDSAVYLCASRRDRGNEQFFGPGTRLTVL.

This clone has more than one count but fewer than ten. The chain is built from TRBV30 and TRBJ1-2; D remains unclear. The CDR3 spans 12 residues. V lost 2 bases and J 0 bases, leaving 4 bases between the germline ends. Germline V lookup: CDR1 GTSNPN, CDR2 SVGIG (reference sequence). The CDR3 DNA reads as TGTGCCTGGAGTAGAGCTAACTATGGCTACACCTTC. Encoded protein: CAWSRANYGYTF. The full variable domain, rest sourced from reference TRBV30 and TRBJ1-2, is SQTIHQWPATLVQPVGSPLSLECTVEGTSNPNLYWYRQAAGRGLQLLFYSVGIGQISSEVPQNLSASRPQDRQFILSSKKLLLSDSGFYLCAWSRANYGYTFGSGTRLTVV.

The chain carries TRBV9 and TRBJ1-5; D is uncertain. Germline V gene data show CDR1 as SGDLS and CDR2 as YYNGEE. V shed 3 bases and J shed 0 bases, with 7 bases lying between them. The CDR3 is 14 residues long. This chain's CDR3 is CASSGEGSNQPQHF. The CDR3 DNA is TGTGCCAGCAGCGGGGAAGGTAGCAATCAGCCCCAGCATTTT.

V usage is TRBV27 and J usage is TRBJ1-2; no reliable D call. Germline CDR1 and CDR2: MNHEY and SMNVEV (reference sequence). V shed 3 bases and J shed 0 bases, with 8 bases lying between them. The length of the CDR3 is 14 residues. CDR3 in amino acids: CASSLGNTNYGYTF. The CDR3 bases are TGTGCCAGCAGTTTGGGAAACACTAACTATGGCTACACCTTC.

This sequence joins TRBV19 and TRBJ2-2; D unresolved. This CDR3 spans 12 amino acids. V lost 3 bases and J lost 4, with 3 bases in between. The germline gives CDR1 LNHDA, CDR2 SQIVND (reference sequence). CDR3 loop: CASSIRTGELFF. The DNA of the CDR3 is TGTGCCAGTAGTATTCGCACCGGGGAGCTGTTTTTT.